This record covers a single TCR beta chain. The data belong to a study of blood T cell repertoires in COVID-19. Sequencing was performed with immunoSEQ multiplex PCR; in TCRdb, only in-frame clones are kept and a portion is missing. The sample contains about 310,000 clones, roughly 86% of which appear only once. The sequenced sample consisted of peripheral blood. This TCR derives from a man between 65 and 79 years old with acute or convalescent COVID-19.

For the CDR3, the DNA is TGTGCCAGCTCACTTTCCTCCGGACAGGGTGGGTCACCCCTCCACTTT. As protein: CASSLSSGQGGSPLHF. The genes are TRBV18 and TRBJ1-6, with 8 bases fitting TRBD1. This CDR3 comprises 16 residues. V dropped 4 bases and J dropped 10; count of bases not matched to a gene: 12. The germline gives CDR1 KGHSH, CDR2 LQKENI.